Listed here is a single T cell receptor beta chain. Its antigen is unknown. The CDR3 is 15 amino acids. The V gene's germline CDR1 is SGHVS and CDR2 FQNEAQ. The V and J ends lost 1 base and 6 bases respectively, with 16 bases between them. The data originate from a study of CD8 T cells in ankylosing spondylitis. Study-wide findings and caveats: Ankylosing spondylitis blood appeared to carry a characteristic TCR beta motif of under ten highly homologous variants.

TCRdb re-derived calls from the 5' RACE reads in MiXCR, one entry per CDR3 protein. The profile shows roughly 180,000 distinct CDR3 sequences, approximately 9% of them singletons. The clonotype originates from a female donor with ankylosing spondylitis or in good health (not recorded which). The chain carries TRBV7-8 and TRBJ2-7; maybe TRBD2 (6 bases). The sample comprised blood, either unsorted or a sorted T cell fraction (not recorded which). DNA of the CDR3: TGTGCCAGCAGCTTAGTTCTGGGGGGTAAGGTCGAGCAGTACTTC. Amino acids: CASSLVLGGKVEQYF.